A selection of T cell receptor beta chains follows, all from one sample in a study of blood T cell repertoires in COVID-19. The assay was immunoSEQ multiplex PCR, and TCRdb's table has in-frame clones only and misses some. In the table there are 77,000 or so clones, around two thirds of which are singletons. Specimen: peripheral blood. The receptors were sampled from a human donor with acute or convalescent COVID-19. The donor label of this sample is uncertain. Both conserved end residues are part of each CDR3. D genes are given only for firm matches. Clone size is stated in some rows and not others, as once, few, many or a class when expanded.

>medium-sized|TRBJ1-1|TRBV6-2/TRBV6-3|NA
CASSNSQGRTEAFF
TGTGCCAGCAGTAATTCACAGGGACGCACTGAAGCTTTCTTT
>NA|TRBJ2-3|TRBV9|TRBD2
CASSPWTSGGPGDTQYF
TGTGCCAGCAGCCCCTGGACTAGCGGGGGGCCAGGGGATACGCAGTATTTT
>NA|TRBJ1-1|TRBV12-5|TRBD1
CASGTRLQGSEAFF
TGTGCTAGTGGTACCCGCCTACAGGGGAGTGAAGCTTTCTTT
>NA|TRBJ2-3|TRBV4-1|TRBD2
CASSLGSGSSRDTQYF
TGCGCCAGCAGCCTGGGAAGCGGGAGTTCGAGAGATACGCAGTATTTT
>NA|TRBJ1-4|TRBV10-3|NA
CAISESSGNEKLFF
TGTGCCATCAGTGAGTCTTCAGGGAATGAAAAACTGTTTTTT
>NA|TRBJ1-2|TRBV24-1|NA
CATGVLGGGYTF
TGTGCCACCGGCGTTCTGGGGGGTGGCTACACCTTC
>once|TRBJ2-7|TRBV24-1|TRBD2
CATSGGLAGVYEQYF
TGTGCCACCAGTGGGGGACTAGCGGGAGTGTACGAGCAGTACTTC
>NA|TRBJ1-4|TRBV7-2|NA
CASSLAGGARGEKLFF
TGTGCCAGCAGCTTAGCAGGGGGGGCGCGCGGTGAAAAACTGTTTTTT
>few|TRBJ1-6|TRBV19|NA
CASSIPSRNSPLHF
TGTGCCAGTAGTATTCCCTCCCGGAATTCACCCCTCCACTTT
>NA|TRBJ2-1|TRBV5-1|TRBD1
CASSTGTGGGEQFF
TGCGCCAGCAGTACCGGGACAGGGGGTGGTGAGCAGTTCTTC
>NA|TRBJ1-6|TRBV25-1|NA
CASSARENSPLHF
TGTGCCAGCAGTGCCAGGGAAAATTCACCCCTCCACTTT